These 15 T cell receptor beta chains originate from one sample sequenced in a study of spatial heterogeneity in lung cancer. MiXCR was run by TCRdb on the 5' RACE reads, yielding one entry per CDR3 protein. The sample includes approximately 13,000 distinct CDR3 sequences, around 5% of them seen just once. Time point reported: sample taken at primary tumor resection. The input material, whole RNA from tumor, nontumor lung or frozen PBMC, was sequenced unsorted. The sample in question was lung tumor tissue, obtained at surgery. Source of these receptors: a human donor with early-stage non-small cell lung cancer.

This clonotype came up many times. Because the library targeted alpha chains, this beta chain is an off-target read whose size means little. The gene calls are TRBV12-3 or TRBV12-4 and TRBJ2-5; 13 bases align to TRBD2. CDR3 length equals 17 residues. J lost 6 bases, V lost 3 bases, and 10 bases had no gene match. The CDR3 spells CASSFESGTSGIQTQYF. In DNA, the CDR3 is TGTGCCAGCAGTTTCGAGTCCGGGACTAGCGGGATTCAGACCCAGTACTTC.

In this sample, this clonotype turned up many times. The size of this beta chain means little, since it is a stray read in a library made for alpha chains. V is TRBV9 and J is TRBJ1-2, with D tentatively TRBD1 (6 bases). CDR1 is SGDLS, CDR2 YYNGEE, per germline. Trimming took 0 bases from V and 4 from J, leaving 10 bases between them. The CDR3 covers 14 residues. The CDR3 sequence: CASSVGNRAYGYTF. CDR3 nucleotides: TGTGCCAGCAGCGTAGGGAACAGGGCCTATGGCTACACCTTC.

This clonotype was counted ten times or more. This beta chain represents an off-target read in a library built for alpha chains; its size is of limited meaning. The chain carries TRBV20-1 and TRBJ2-7; 10 nucleotides line up with TRBD2. V lost 1 base to trimming and J lost 0 bases; unmatched junction nucleotides: 3. The germline V gene has CDR1 DFQATT and CDR2 SNEGSKA (reference sequence). The CDR3 has 15 residues. The CDR3 bases are TGCAGTGCTAGAGCTACTAGCGGGGTCTCCTACGAGCAGTACTTC. Its translation is CSARATSGVSYEQYF.

In this sample, this clonotype turned up many times. This beta chain is a stray read from a library made for alpha chains; its abundance is not meaningful. The chain recombines TRBV7-2 with TRBJ1-1, with D unclear. The V gene's germline CDR1 is SGHTA and CDR2 FQGNSA. The V gene lost 3 bases and the J gene lost 1 base, with 12 bases spanning the gap. There are 15 residues in the CDR3. Written as DNA, the CDR3 is TGTGCCAGCAGCTTGAGTTTCCGGGGGAACACTGAAGCTTTCTTT. Translated, it gives CASSLSFRGNTEAFF.

This clonotype was recorded at least ten times. This beta chain is an unintended read in a library built for alpha chains; its size means little. The chain couples TRBV12-3 or TRBV12-4 to TRBJ1-1; D might be TRBD1 (5 bases). The CDR3 has 14 residues. V lost 5 bases to trimming and J lost 4 bases, with 14 bases between them. The CDR3 spells CASSPGRWSTEAFF. CDR3 bases: TGTGCCAGCAGTCCAGGGAGGTGGAGCACTGAAGCTTTCTTT.

In this sample, this clonotype turned up many times. This beta chain lies outside the target of a library built for alpha chains; its clone size means little. The J gene is TRBJ2-1, the V gene TRBV20-1, with 10 bases identical to TRBD2. The germline gives CDR1 DFQATT, CDR2 SNEGSKA (reference sequence). The V segment lost 5 bases and the J segment 3 bases; nucleotides outside the gene matches: 10. CDR3 size: 16 residues. The CDR3 DNA reads TGCAGTGCTGCCATTAGTACTAGCGGGAACTACAATGAGCAGTTCTTC. Encoded protein: CSAAISTSGNYNEQFF.

This clonotype was seen ten or more times. Being off target in a library aimed at alpha chains, this beta chain has a size of little meaning. The chain carries TRBV3-1 and TRBJ1-1; TRBD1 might be the D (6 bases). Germline values: CDR1 LGHDT, CDR2 YNNKEL (reference sequence). There are 14 residues in the CDR3. V was trimmed by 0 bases and J by 1 base, leaving 6 bases between them. CDR3 protein: CASSQEDRNTEAFF. The CDR3 coding sequence is TGTGCCAGCAGCCAAGAGGACAGGAACACTGAAGCTTTCTTT.

This clonotype appeared many times. The library was prepared for alpha chains; this beta chain is a stray read, so its frequency means little. The chain combines TRBV29-1 with TRBJ1-2; D is unresolved. CDR1 is SQVTM and CDR2 is ANQGSEA in the germline V gene. V was trimmed by 6 bases and J by 5 bases, leaving 10 bases between them. The CDR3 has 11 amino acids. This CDR3 reads CSVIREYGYTF. DNA for the CDR3: TGCAGCGTGATCAGAGAATATGGCTACACCTTC. Full variable domain (missing parts from reference TRBV29-1 and TRBJ1-2): SAVISQKPSRDICQRGTSLTIQCQVDSQVTMMFWYRQQPGQSLTLIATANQGSEATYESGFVIDKFPISRPNLTFSTLTVSNMSPEDSSIYLCSVIREYGYTFGSGTRLTVV.

This clonotype appeared many times. This beta chain was picked up by a library intended for alpha chains and is off target, so its count carries little meaning. The rearrangement links TRBV29-1 to TRBJ2-3; D uncertain. The CDR3 is made up of 13 amino acids. Germline V gene sequence: CDR1 SQVTM, CDR2 ANQGSEA. Trimming pared 1 base from V and 6 bases from J, leaving 11 bases between. The CDR3 nucleotides are TGCAGCGTTGAAGTCACGGAAAACGATACGCAGTATTTT. Its protein is CSVEVTENDTQYF.

Ten or more counts support this clonotype. The library was designed around alpha chains, so this beta chain is a stray read whose abundance carries little weight. The chain employs TRBV7-3 and TRBJ2-5; no reliable D call. The V and J ends lost 4 bases and 3 bases respectively, with 12 bases between them. The CDR3 sequence is 14 residues long. The germline gives CDR1 SGHTA, CDR2 FQGTGA. Here the CDR3 reads CASSSRTPKETQYF. CDR3 bases: TGTGCCAGCAGCTCCCGGACCCCCAAAGAGACCCAGTACTTC.

This clonotype was found many times. The library was prepared for alpha chains; this beta chain is a stray read, so its frequency means little. The chain has TRBV20-1 and TRBJ1-1; D ambiguous. The CDR3 is 12 amino acids. The germline V gene has CDR1 DFQATT and CDR2 SNEGSKA (reference sequence). Deletions cut 1 base from V and 1 base from J, with 4 bases between. The CDR3, as DNA: TGCAGTGCTAGAGCTAGGAACACTGAAGCTTTCTTT. Its protein product is CSARARNTEAFF.

Ten or more counts support this clonotype. The library was built for alpha chains, so this beta chain is an off-target read and its size means little. The chain employs TRBV30 and TRBJ2-2; TRBD1 agrees at 9 bases. The CDR3 contains 15 residues. The V gene end was trimmed by 2 bases and the J gene end by 6 bases; junction bases not matched to a gene: 7. CDR1 GTSNPN and CDR2 SVGIG come from the germline V gene (reference sequence). The CDR3 DNA reads TGTGCCTGGAGTAAGGGACAGGGAGTCTCCGGGGAGCTGTTTTTT. Translation gives CAWSKGQGVSGELFF.

The table lists this clonotype with many counts. This beta chain is a stray sequence in a library constructed for alpha chains; its clone size is not meaningful. The chain links TRBV20-1 to TRBJ1-5; 8 nucleotides match TRBD1. Trimming cost V 6 bases and J 7 bases; bases outside gene matches: 11. This CDR3 has 14 residues. Per germline, CDR1 DFQATT and CDR2 SNEGSKA (reference sequence). This CDR3 is CSAAGGQGGQPQHF. DNA of the CDR3: TGCAGTGCCGCGGGCGGACAGGGAGGGCAGCCCCAGCATTTT.

There are many counts of this clonotype. A library made for alpha chains picked up this beta chain off target, so its size means little. V gene TRBV7-2 combines with J gene TRBJ2-5, with unresolved D. Germline V lookup: CDR1 SGHTA, CDR2 FQGNSA. There are 13 residues in the CDR3. The V gene lost 5 bases and the J gene lost 1 base, with 8 bases spanning the gap. CDR3 amino acids: CASSGRVQETQYF. The CDR3, as DNA: TGTGCCAGCAGCGGCCGGGTCCAAGAGACCCAGTACTTC.

By proportion, this clonotype is medium-sized. Within a library made for alpha chains, this beta chain is off target, and its count is uninformative. The rearrangement joins TRBV7-9 to TRBJ1-6; TRBD1 might be the D (6 bases). CDR1 and CDR2 (germline): SEHNR, FQNEAQ (reference sequence). The germline V and J ends were trimmed by 3 bases and 10 bases, with 10 bases remaining between them. The CDR3 loop spans 13 amino acids. The CDR3 sequence: CASSFAGVSPLHF. The CDR3 DNA is TGTGCCAGCAGCTTCGCAGGGGTATCACCCCTCCACTTT.